The 25 T cell receptor beta chains below all came from one sample that was sequenced in a study of shared T cell receptors in the human thymus. Repertoires were generated with immunoSEQ multiplex PCR, while TCRdb's copy carries only in-frame clones and drops some. The data show 640,000 or so clones, with around 87% seen just once and 0.0094% held by the top ten. This same sample was also part of a study on human thymus T cells.

The sequenced sample was thymocytes. The receptor source for this set is a boy in the first two years of life with a congenital heart defect.

V and J are TRBV15 and TRBJ1-2; D is uncertain. V lost 1 base, J lost 1 base, and 4 bases lay in between. Germline assignment: CDR1 LNHNV and CDR2 YYDKDF (reference sequence). The CDR3 runs 13 residues. This CDR3 is CATSRVDNYGYTF. The CDR3 DNA sequence: TGTGCCACCAGCAGAGTAGATAACTATGGCTACACCTTC.

This chain uses TRBV4-1 with TRBJ1-6; 7 bases line up with TRBD1. The CDR3 contains 17 residues. From germline, CDR1 is MGHRA and CDR2 YSYEKL. Germline trimming cut 3 bases from V and 7 bases from J; bases unmatched to any gene: 12. CDR3: CASSQGPVTGPNSPLHF. CDR3 bases: TGCGCCAGCAGCCAGGGACCCGTGACAGGGCCCAATTCACCCCTCCACTTT.

The CDR3, as DNA: TGTGCCAGCAGCGATTCGTACAGGGGGCCCACTGAAGCTTTCTTT. This codes for CASSDSYRGPTEAFF. This chain joins TRBV9 and TRBJ1-1, with 9 nucleotides matching TRBD1. The V gene end was trimmed by 3 bases and the J gene end by 4 bases; junction bases not matched to a gene: 7. The CDR3 loop spans 15 amino acids. Germline-derived CDR1 and CDR2 are SGDLS and YYNGEE.

This clone was seen just once. Its ends do not fully match the called genes, so a read error is possible. The chain carries TRBV6-4 and TRBJ2-3; tentatively, D is TRBD2 (5 bases). CDR1 is MRHNA, CDR2 SNTAGT, per germline. This CDR3 contains 12 residues. In DNA, the CDR3 is TGTGCCAGCAGTGACTCGTCGGGATCCCGTACCTTT. Translating it yields CASSDSSGSRTF.

The chain uses TRBV19 and TRBJ2-1; D remains ambiguous. V lost 6 bases to trimming and J lost 8 bases, with 11 bases between them. The CDR3 is made up of 12 amino acids. Germline CDR1 and CDR2: LNHDA and SQIVND (reference sequence). The CDR3: CASRRSNDEQFF. The CDR3 coding sequence is TGTGCCAGTAGGCGTTCTAACGATGAGCAGTTCTTC.

The rearrangement joins TRBV19 to TRBJ1-1; 7 nucleotides agree with TRBD1. The germline V gene encodes CDR1 LNHDA and CDR2 SQIVND (reference sequence). The J segment lost 0 bases and the V segment lost 7 bases, leaving 11 bases of the junction unmatched. This CDR3 has 16 residues. This chain's CDR3 is CASTSAGGRLNTEAFF. The CDR3 DNA reads TGTGCCAGTACCTCTGCAGGGGGAAGGTTGAACACTGAAGCTTTCTTT.

The chain has TRBV5-5 and TRBJ2-5, with D perhaps matching TRBD1 (5 bases). The germline CDR1 and CDR2 sequences are SGHKS and YYEKEE (reference sequence). Trimming removed 1 base at V and 5 bases at J, with 9 bases between. The CDR3 consists of 13 residues. The chain's CDR3 is CASSLWGTETQYF. CDR3 DNA: TGTGCCAGCAGCTTGTGGGGCACCGAGACCCAGTACTTC.

V is TRBV30 and J is TRBJ2-2; D might be TRBD2 (6 bases). The germline CDR1 and CDR2 sequences are GTSNPN and SVGIG (reference sequence). The V end lost 0 bases, the J end lost 1 base, and 12 bases lay between the germline ends. The CDR3 runs to 16 residues. CDR3 sequence reads: CAWSVLRRENTGELFF. CDR3 bases: TGTGCCTGGAGTGTACTGCGGCGGGAGAACACCGGGGAGCTGTTTTTT.

V is TRBV10-3 and J is TRBJ1-1; D may be TRBD1 (5 bases). This CDR3 has 16 amino acids. Germline CDR1 ENHRY, CDR2 SYGVKD. V lost 3 bases, J lost 2 bases, and 16 bases lay in between. Here the CDR3 reads CAISDRVGRENTEAFF. The CDR3 DNA sequence: TGTGCCATCAGTGATAGGGTCGGCAGGGAAAACACTGAAGCTTTCTTT.

The chain links TRBV28 to TRBJ2-1; perhaps TRBD1 as D (6 bases). The CDR3 has 14 residues. Germline CDR1 is MDHEN and CDR2 is SYDVKM. V lost 6 bases and J lost 9, with 18 bases in between. This chain's CDR3 is CASSPNRTDSEQFF. CDR3 nucleotide sequence: TGTGCCAGCAGCCCCAATAGGACAGATAGTGAGCAGTTCTTC.

This clone showed up just once. The chain employs TRBV9 and TRBJ2-7; D might be TRBD1 (6 bases). V lost 8 bases to trimming and J lost 5 bases, with 17 bases between them. The CDR3 is 13 amino acids. Per the germline V gene, CDR1 is SGDLS and CDR2 is YYNGEE. Here the CDR3 reads CARLRNRVDEQYF. DNA of the CDR3: TGTGCCAGGCTAAGAAACAGGGTCGACGAGCAGTACTTC.

The V call is TRBV11-1, the J call TRBJ2-3, with TRBD2 matching over 9 bases. The CDR3 is made up of 17 amino acids. Germline values: CDR1 SGHAT, CDR2 FQDESV (reference sequence). V shed 4 bases, J shed 1 base, and the junction held 9 bases outside the gene matches. The chain's CDR3 is CASSSTPRTSGTDTQYF. As DNA, the CDR3 is TGTGCCAGCAGCTCGACCCCGCGGACTAGCGGCACAGATACGCAGTATTTT.

The chain couples TRBV4-1 to TRBJ2-7; D perhaps matches TRBD2 (7 bases). CDR1 MGHRA and CDR2 YSYEKL come from the germline V gene. The CDR3 extends over 16 amino acids. V shed 0 bases and J shed 8 bases, with 20 bases lying between them. CDR3 loop: CASSQEGGDPSMKQYF. In DNA, the CDR3 is TGCGCCAGCAGCCAAGAAGGGGGGGATCCGTCTATGAAGCAGTACTTC.

The CDR3 region has the DNA TGCGCCAGCAGTCGTCCCGGGACAGGGTCGGACACTGAAGCTTTCTTT. Amino acids: CASSRPGTGSDTEAFF. The chain has TRBV23-1 and TRBJ1-1; TRBD1 agrees at 9 bases. TRBV23-1 falls under the ORF class, with uncertain function. J was trimmed by 3 bases and V by 4 bases; bases with no gene match: 9. This CDR3 spans 16 amino acids.

This chain joins TRBV4-1 and TRBJ2-7; 8 bases are a match to TRBD1. This CDR3 is 16 amino acids long. Germline V gene sequence: CDR1 MGHRA, CDR2 YSYEKL. The ends lost 2 bases at V and 3 bases at J; junction bases unmatched: 9. The CDR3 here is CASSQPQGASVYEQYF. DNA of the CDR3: TGCGCCAGCAGCCAACCCCAGGGGGCATCTGTCTACGAGCAGTACTTC.

The rearrangement joins TRBV28 to TRBJ1-2; TRBD1 aligns across 9 bases. V shed 7 bases, J shed 7 bases, and the junction held 7 bases outside the gene matches. The germline CDR1 and CDR2 sequences are MDHEN and SYDVKM. The CDR3 covers 13 residues. The CDR3 DNA reads TGTGCCAGCACAGTGGGACAGGGTTCTGGCTACACCTTC. Protein product: CASTVGQGSGYTF.

The chain uses TRBV6-5 and TRBJ2-7, with 7 nucleotides matching TRBD2. The CDR3 has 12 amino acids. The V segment lost 4 bases and the J segment 4 bases; nucleotides outside the gene matches: 1. Looked up from germline, CDR1 is MNHEY and CDR2 is SVGAGI. CDR3 loop: CASSSRGYEQYF. In DNA, the CDR3 is TGTGCCAGCAGTTCGCGGGGGTACGAGCAGTACTTC.

The CDR3 reads CASSGTSQGEMYNEQFF. The DNA for the CDR3 is TGTGCCAGCAGTGGGACTAGCCAGGGTGAAATGTACAATGAGCAGTTCTTC. The chain recombines TRBV2 with TRBJ2-1; 8 bases fit TRBD2. V trimming: 4 bases; J trimming: 4 bases; junction bases outside the gene matches: 12. The CDR3 length is 17 residues. CDR1 is SNHLY and CDR2 is FYNNEI in the germline V gene. Variable domain in full (rest from reference TRBV2 and TRBJ2-1): EPEVTQTPSHQVTQMGQEVILRCVPISNHLYFYWYRQILGQKVEFLVSFYNNEISEKSEIFDDQFSVERPDGSNFTLKIRSTKLEDSAMYFCASSGTSQGEMYNEQFFGPGTRLTVL.

The V call is TRBV6-4, the J call TRBJ1-1; D not resolved. Trimming removed 5 bases at V and 1 base at J, with 8 bases between. CDR3 length: 13 amino acids. Germline CDR1 MRHNA, CDR2 SNTAGT. The CDR3 nucleotides read TGTGCCAGCAGTCGGGGATGGAACACTGAAGCTTTCTTT. Protein product: CASSRGWNTEAFF.

The V and J genes are TRBV4-2 and TRBJ1-2; a possible D gene is TRBD1 (6 bases). This CDR3 is 16 amino acids long. Trimming removed 0 bases at V and 6 bases at J, with 17 bases between. Germline assignment: CDR1 LGHNA and CDR2 YNFKEQ. The CDR3 here is CASSQDGRDKADGYTF. Written as DNA, the CDR3 is TGTGCCAGCAGCCAAGACGGCAGGGACAAGGCCGATGGCTACACCTTC.

This clone was counted once. This chain uses TRBV28 with TRBJ2-3, with D maybe TRBD1 (5 bases). There are 14 residues in the CDR3. Germline CDR1 is MDHEN and CDR2 is SYDVKM. Trimming removed 6 bases from V and 6 bases from J, with 16 bases in between. CDR3 in amino acids: CASRRTRLGDTQYF. In DNA, the CDR3 is TGTGCCAGCAGGCGGACAAGGCTCGGGGATACGCAGTATTTT.

This chain joins TRBV10-3 and TRBJ2-5; 8 bases are a match to TRBD2. V lost 5 bases and J lost 3; bases outside the gene matches: 2. This CDR3 is 13 amino acids long. Germline V gives CDR1 ENHRY, CDR2 SYGVKD. CDR3 nucleotides: TGTGCCATCAGTCCGACTAGCGAAGAGACCCAGTACTTC. Translation: CAISPTSEETQYF.

V and J are TRBV7-2 and TRBJ1-6; 9 bases match TRBD1. The CDR3 extends over 15 amino acids. Looked up from germline, CDR1 is SGHTA and CDR2 is FQGNSA. V lost 5 bases and J lost 8; bases outside the gene matches: 7. CDR3: CASSQGTGWDSPLHF. The CDR3 DNA sequence: TGTGCCAGCAGCCAAGGGACAGGGTGGGATTCACCCCTCCACTTT.

The V call is TRBV7-9, the J call TRBJ2-1; weak D call: TRBD2 (6 bases). CDR3 length equals 16 residues. V was shortened by 1 base and J by 7 bases, with 17 bases between the two germline ends. CDR1 and CDR2 (germline): SEHNR, FQNEAQ (reference sequence). DNA of the CDR3: TGTGCCAGCAGCTTAGTGGGGTCGGGACTTCGAAATGAGCAGTTCTTC. Translated, it gives CASSLVGSGLRNEQFF.

The chain couples TRBV7-9 to TRBJ1-2; D is uncertain. The germline gives CDR1 SEHNR, CDR2 FQNEAQ (reference sequence). The CDR3 totals 13 residues. With 9 bases removed from V and 10 bases from J, the gap between germline ends came to 21 bases. Here the CDR3 DNA reads TGTGCCAGATCCATCACGGTTTTAATATTCTACACCTTC. The encoded protein is CARSITVLIFYTF.